This T cell receptor beta chain was sequenced in a study of T cells in Graves' hyperthyroidism and ophthalmopathy. Germline values: CDR1 MGHRA, CDR2 YSYEKL. V shed 5 bases, J shed 3 bases, and the junction held 7 bases outside the gene matches. There are 16 residues in the CDR3. TCR beta CDR3 region amplification was performed from RNA transcripts. RT-PCR in the first round (using the HTBI primer set) targeted the TCR CDR3. TCRdb itself ran the multiplex PCR reads through MiXCR, one entry per CDR3 protein. The data contain some 510,000 distinct CDR3 sequences, less than 25% of them singletons. This sequence joins TRBV4-1 and TRBJ2-2, with TRBD1 identical over 9 bases. Sequenced sample: blood. The sequence was collected from a young man with Graves' hyperthyroidism. The DNA of the CDR3 is TGCGCCAGCAGCACACCGGGACAGGGTCACACCGGGGAGCTGTTTTTT. It yields the protein CASSTPGQGHTGELFF.